This entry is about one T cell receptor beta chain. Its antigen is not known. The donors were part of the validation cohort, which consisted of under 150 subjects and was separate from the first cohort of under 850 subjects. Germline loops: CDR1 LNHDA, CDR2 SQIVND (reference sequence). V dropped 8 bases and J dropped 1 base, with 5 bases sitting between them. The CDR3 length is 11 residues. TCRdb's copy holds only in-frame clones and misses some; the assay was immunoSEQ multiplex PCR. This sample has more than 150,000 clones; around 89% occur once, and the top ten carry roughly 3%. This entry belongs to a study of cytomegalovirus exposure and HLA in healthy donors. Findings and caveats of the study: In the approximately 120 validation repertoires, a later analysis found that first-cohort TCR clusters tended to co-occur.

Sequencing used PBMCs. This receptor was taken from a man younger than 30 in good health and CMV-seronegative. V and J are TRBV19 and TRBJ1-2; D remains ambiguous. The CDR3 DNA reads as TGTGCCAGTGGACTTAACTATGGCTACACCTTC. Translated, it gives CASGLNYGYTF.